Reported below is one T cell receptor (beta chain). Its antigen is not identified. Method: immunoSEQ multiplex PCR; TCRdb's copy keeps in-frame clones and lacks some. The repertoire holds 60,000 or so clones, with over 90% as singletons. The germline V and J ends were trimmed by 0 bases and 0 bases, with 18 bases remaining between them. The germline V gene has CDR1 MGHRA and CDR2 YSYEKL. The CDR3 loop spans 18 amino acids. The data were taken from a study of human versus mouse CDR3 diversity and MHC coevolution. Whole-study context: Between roughly 5.5 x 10^6 and 1.8 x 10^7 valid reads came from each sample. Study-wide results and caveats: Compared with mice, human CDR3s carried more deletions and insertions on average. By iCHAO1, human TCR beta clonotypes numbered about 1.5 million, the most.

Cells were CD45RO-negative CD62L-positive naive CD4 T cells sorted from PBMCs. The receptor was derived from a person aged 55 to 69 in good health. The sample taken for sequencing was naive CD4+ T cells from blood. The subset here: CD45RO-negative CD62L-positive naive CD4 T cells. The chain joins TRBV4-1 to TRBJ2-7; maybe TRBD2 (5 bases). As DNA, the CDR3 is TGCGCCAGCAGCCAAGATTCATCCAGCGGTCTCGTCTCCTACGAGCAGTACTTC. This codes for CASSQDSSSGLVSYEQYF.